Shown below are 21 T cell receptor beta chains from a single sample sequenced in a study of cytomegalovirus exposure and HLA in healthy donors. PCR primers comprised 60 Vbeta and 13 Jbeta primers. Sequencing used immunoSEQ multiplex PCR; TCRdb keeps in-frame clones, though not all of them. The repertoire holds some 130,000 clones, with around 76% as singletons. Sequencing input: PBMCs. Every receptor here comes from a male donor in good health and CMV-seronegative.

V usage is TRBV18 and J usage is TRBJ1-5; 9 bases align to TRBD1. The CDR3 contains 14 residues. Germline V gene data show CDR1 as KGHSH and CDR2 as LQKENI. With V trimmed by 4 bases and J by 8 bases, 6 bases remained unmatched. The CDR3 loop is CASSRDRVFEPQHF. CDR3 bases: TGTGCCAGCTCACGGGACAGGGTTTTTGAGCCCCAGCATTTT.

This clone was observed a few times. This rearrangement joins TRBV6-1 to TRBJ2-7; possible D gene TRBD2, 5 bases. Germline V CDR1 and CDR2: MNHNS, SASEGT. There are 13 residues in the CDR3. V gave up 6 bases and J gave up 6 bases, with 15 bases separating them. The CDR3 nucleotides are TGTGCCAGCAGAGCAAACCCAAGCGGCGAGCAGTACTTC. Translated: CASRANPSGEQYF.

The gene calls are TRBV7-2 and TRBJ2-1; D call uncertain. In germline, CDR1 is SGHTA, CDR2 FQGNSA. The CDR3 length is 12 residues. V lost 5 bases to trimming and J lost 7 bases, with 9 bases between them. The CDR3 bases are TGTGCCAGCAGCACCGCCAGGAATGAGCAGTTCTTC. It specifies CASSTARNEQFF.

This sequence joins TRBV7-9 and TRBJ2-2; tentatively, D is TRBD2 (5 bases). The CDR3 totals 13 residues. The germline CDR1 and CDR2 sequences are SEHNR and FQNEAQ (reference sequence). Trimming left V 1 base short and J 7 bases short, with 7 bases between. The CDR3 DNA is TGTGCCAGCAGCTTAGTGACTAACGGGGAGCTGTTTTTT. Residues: CASSLVTNGELFF. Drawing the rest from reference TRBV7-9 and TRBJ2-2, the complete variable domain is DTGVSQNPRHKITKRGQNVTFRCDPISEHNRLYWYRQTLGQGPEFLTYFQNEAQLEKSRLLSDRFSAERPKGSFSTLEIQRTEQGDSAMYLCASSLVTNGELFFGEGSRLTVL.

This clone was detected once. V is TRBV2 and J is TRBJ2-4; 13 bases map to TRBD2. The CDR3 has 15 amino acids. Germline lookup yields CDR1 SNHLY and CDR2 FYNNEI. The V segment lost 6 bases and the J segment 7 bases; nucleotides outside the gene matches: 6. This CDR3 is CASRWTSGGPNIQYF. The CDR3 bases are TGTGCCAGCAGGTGGACTAGCGGGGGCCCCAACATTCAGTACTTC.

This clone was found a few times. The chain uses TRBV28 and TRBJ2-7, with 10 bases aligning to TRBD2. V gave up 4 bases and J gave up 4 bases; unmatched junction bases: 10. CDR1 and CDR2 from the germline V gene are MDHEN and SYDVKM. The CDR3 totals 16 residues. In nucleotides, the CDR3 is TGTGCCAGCAGTTCGATCAAAGGGACTAGCGCTTACGAGCAGTACTTC. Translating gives CASSSIKGTSAYEQYF.

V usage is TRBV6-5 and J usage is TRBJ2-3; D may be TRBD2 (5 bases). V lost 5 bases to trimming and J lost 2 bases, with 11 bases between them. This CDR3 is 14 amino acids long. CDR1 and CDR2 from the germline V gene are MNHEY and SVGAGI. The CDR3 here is CASSPGTFTDTQYF. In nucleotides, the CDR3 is TGTGCCAGCAGTCCGGGAACCTTCACAGATACGCAGTATTTT.

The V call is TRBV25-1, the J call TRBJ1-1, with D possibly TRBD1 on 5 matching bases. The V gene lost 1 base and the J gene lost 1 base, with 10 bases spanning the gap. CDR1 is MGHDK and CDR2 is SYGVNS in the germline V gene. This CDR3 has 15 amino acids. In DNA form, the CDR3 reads TGTGCCAGCAGTGAATTGTCGGGGGGGAACACTGAAGCTTTCTTT. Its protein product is CASSELSGGNTEAFF.

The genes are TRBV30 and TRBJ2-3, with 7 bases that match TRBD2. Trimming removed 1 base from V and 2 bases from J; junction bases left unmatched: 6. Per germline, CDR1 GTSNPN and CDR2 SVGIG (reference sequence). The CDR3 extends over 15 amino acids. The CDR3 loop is CAWSGLAANTDTQYF. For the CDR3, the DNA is TGTGCCTGGAGTGGGCTAGCGGCGAACACAGATACGCAGTATTTT.

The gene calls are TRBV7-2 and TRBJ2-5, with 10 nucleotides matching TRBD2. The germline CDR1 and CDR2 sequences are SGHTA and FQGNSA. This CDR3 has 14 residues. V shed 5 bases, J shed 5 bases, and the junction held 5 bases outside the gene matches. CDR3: CASSSYSGGETQYF. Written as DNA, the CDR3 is TGTGCCAGCAGCAGTTATAGCGGGGGGGAGACCCAGTACTTC. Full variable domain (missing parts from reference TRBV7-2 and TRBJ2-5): GAGVSQSPSNKVTEKGKDVELRCDPISGHTALYWYRQSLGQGLEFLIYFQGNSAPDKSGLPSDRFSAERTGGSVSTLTIQRTQQEDSAVYLCASSSYSGGETQYFGPGTRLLVL.

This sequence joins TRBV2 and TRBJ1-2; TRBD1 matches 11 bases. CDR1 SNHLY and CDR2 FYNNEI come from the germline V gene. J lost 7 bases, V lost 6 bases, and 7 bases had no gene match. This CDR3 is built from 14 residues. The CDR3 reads CASRRIGTGGGYTF. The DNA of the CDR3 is TGTGCCAGCAGAAGAATCGGGACAGGGGGTGGCTACACCTTC.

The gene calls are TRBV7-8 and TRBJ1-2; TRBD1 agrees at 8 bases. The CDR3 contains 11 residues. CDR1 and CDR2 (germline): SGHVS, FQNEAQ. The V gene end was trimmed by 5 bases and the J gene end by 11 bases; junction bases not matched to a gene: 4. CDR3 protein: CASSRDRRYTF. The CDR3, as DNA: TGTGCCAGCAGCCGGGACAGGAGGTACACCTTC. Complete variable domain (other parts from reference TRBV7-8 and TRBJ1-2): GAGVSQSPRYKVAKRGQDVALRCDPISGHVSLFWYQQALGQGPEFLTYFQNEAQLDKSGLPSDRFFAERPEGSVSTLKIQRTQQEDSAVYLCASSRDRRYTFGSGTRLTVV.

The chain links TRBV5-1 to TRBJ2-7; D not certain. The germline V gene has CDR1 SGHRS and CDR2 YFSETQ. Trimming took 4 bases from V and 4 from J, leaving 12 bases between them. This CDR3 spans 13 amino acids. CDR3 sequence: CASSTDPEYEQYF. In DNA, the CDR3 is TGCGCCAGCAGCACAGACCCCGAATACGAGCAGTACTTC. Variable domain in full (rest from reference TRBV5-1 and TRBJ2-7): KAGVTQTPRYLIKTRGQQVTLSCSPISGHRSVSWYQQTPGQGLQFLFEYFSETQRNKGNFPGRFSGRQFSNSRSEMNVSTLELGDSALYLCASSTDPEYEQYFGPGTRLTVT.

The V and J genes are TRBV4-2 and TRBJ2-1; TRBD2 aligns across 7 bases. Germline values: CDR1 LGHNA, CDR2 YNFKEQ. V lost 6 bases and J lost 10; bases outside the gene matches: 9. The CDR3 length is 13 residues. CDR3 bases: TGTGCCAGCAGGGTGGGAGGGCTTGAGGAGCAGTTCTTC. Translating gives CASRVGGLEEQFF.

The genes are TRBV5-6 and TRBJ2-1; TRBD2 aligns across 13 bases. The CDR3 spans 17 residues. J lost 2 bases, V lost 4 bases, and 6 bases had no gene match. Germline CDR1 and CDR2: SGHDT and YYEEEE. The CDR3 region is CASSPGLAGATYNEQFF. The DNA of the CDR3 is TGTGCCAGCAGCCCCGGACTAGCGGGAGCCACCTACAATGAGCAGTTCTTC.

Here the CDR3 DNA reads TGTGCCAGCAGCTTCCCGACTAAGCGGGGGAGCACCTACAATGAGCAGTTCTTC. It encodes CASSFPTKRGSTYNEQFF. V gene TRBV7-9 combines with J gene TRBJ2-1, with TRBD2 identical over 8 bases. Germline-derived CDR1 and CDR2 are SEHNR and FQNEAQ (reference sequence). V lost 3 bases, J lost 2 bases, and 12 bases stayed unmatched. This CDR3 has 18 amino acids.

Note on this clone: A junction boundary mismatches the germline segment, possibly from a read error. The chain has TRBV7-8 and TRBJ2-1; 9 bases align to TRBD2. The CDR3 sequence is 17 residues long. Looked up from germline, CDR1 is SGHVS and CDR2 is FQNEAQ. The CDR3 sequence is CASSTDLAGVKYSEQFF. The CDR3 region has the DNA TGTGCCAGCAGCACGGACTTAGCGGGGGTCAAGTACAGTGAGCAGTTCTTC.

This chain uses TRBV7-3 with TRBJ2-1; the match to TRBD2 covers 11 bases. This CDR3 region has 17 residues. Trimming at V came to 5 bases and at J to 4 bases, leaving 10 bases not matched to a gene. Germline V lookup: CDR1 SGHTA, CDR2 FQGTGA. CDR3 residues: CASSPKAGTSGYNEQFF. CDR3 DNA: TGTGCCAGCAGCCCCAAGGCCGGGACTAGCGGATACAATGAGCAGTTCTTC.

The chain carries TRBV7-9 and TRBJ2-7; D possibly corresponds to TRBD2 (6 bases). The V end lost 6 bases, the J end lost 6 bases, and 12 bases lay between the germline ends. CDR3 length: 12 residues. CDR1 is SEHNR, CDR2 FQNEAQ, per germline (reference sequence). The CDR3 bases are TGTGCCAGCAGACCACAGGAGGGCGAGCAGTACTTC. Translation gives CASRPQEGEQYF.

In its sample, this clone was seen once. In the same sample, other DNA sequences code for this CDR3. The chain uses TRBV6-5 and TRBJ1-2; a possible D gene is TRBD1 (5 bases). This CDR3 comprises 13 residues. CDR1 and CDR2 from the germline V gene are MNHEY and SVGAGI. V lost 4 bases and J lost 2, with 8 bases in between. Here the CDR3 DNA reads TGTGCCAGCAGTTCGGGGGTGAACTATGGCTACACCTTC. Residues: CASSSGVNYGYTF.

The CDR3 region has the DNA TGTGCCAGCAGCGCCGACAGGGACAAGCAGAAGACGGCATACGAGCAGTACTTC. Translated, it gives CASSADRDKQKTAYEQYF. The rearrangement joins TRBV7-3 to TRBJ2-7, with TRBD1 identical over 7 bases. V dropped 5 bases and J dropped 4; count of bases not matched to a gene: 20. This CDR3 region has 18 residues. CDR1 SGHTA and CDR2 FQGTGA come from the germline V gene.